These 18 T cell receptor beta chains were all obtained from the same sample, sequenced in a study of a mutant IDH1 vaccine in newly diagnosed glioma. Their antigen targets remain unknown. Time point indicated: week 23, last vaccination. A 20-mer mutant IDH1 peptide at 300 ug was injected subcutaneously with topical imiquimod. TCRdb's copy holds only in-frame clones and misses some; the assay was immunoSEQ multiplex PCR. The table lists tens of thousands of clones, 80% of them singletons. Source: PBMCs, taken from a glioma patient whose treatment included an IDH1 peptide vaccine. These receptors were taken from a man aged 35 to 55 with glioma.

In this sample, this clone turned up a few times. The rearrangement links TRBV5-1 to TRBJ2-1; 11 bases are shared with TRBD2. Germline V CDR1 and CDR2: SGHRS, YFSETQ. This CDR3 contains 15 residues. The trim removed 4 bases at V and 4 bases at J, leaving 4 bases unmatched. CDR3 in DNA: TGCGCCAGCAGCGTCGGGACTAGCGGTTACAATGAGCAGTTCTTC. This encodes CASSVGTSGYNEQFF.

This chain links TRBV21-1 with TRBJ2-2; the table's TRBD1 call for D was not verified on the DNA. TRBV21-1 is a pseudogene segment. The CDR3 is made up of 16 amino acids. This chain's CDR3 is CASSPVRGRDAGELFF. In DNA form, the CDR3 reads TGTGCCAGCAGCCCAGTCAGGGGGCGCGACGCCGGGGAGCTGTTTTTT.

This chain joins TRBV10-3 and TRBJ2-7, with 7 bases aligning to TRBD2. Germline CDR1 is ENHRY and CDR2 is SYGVKD. This CDR3 has 15 residues. The ends lost 3 bases at V and 1 base at J; junction bases unmatched: 6. CDR3 sequence reads: CAISDPPSGSYEQYF. Written as DNA, the CDR3 is TGTGCCATCAGTGACCCCCCTAGCGGATCCTACGAGCAGTACTTC.

This clone has more than one count but fewer than ten. This chain uses TRBV19 with TRBJ2-5, with a weak D call TRBD1 (6 bases). V lost 3 bases and J lost 5, with 16 bases in between. This CDR3 is built from 15 residues. Germline V gives CDR1 LNHDA, CDR2 SQIVND (reference sequence). CDR3 residues: CASSISPGARETQYF. The CDR3, as DNA: TGTGCCAGTAGTATTTCCCCAGGGGCACGGGAGACCCAGTACTTC.

The chain employs TRBV2 and TRBJ2-4; 10 nucleotides line up with TRBD1. The J segment lost 8 bases and the V segment lost 5 bases, leaving 12 bases of the junction unmatched. Germline lookup yields CDR1 SNHLY and CDR2 FYNNEI. The CDR3 loop spans 16 amino acids. The CDR3 DNA follows: TGTGCCAGCAGTTCACCGGGACAGGGGTCGAGGGACATTCAGTACTTC. Encoded protein: CASSSPGQGSRDIQYF. The full variable domain, its missing parts supplied by reference TRBV2 and TRBJ2-4, is EPEVTQTPSHQVTQMGQEVILRCVPISNHLYFYWYRQILGQKVEFLVSFYNNEISEKSEIFDDQFSVERPDGSNFTLKIRSTKLEDSAMYFCASSSPGQGSRDIQYFGAGTRLSVL.

The V call is TRBV6-1, the J call TRBJ1-2, with a tentative D call TRBD1 (6 bases). The germline CDR1 and CDR2 sequences are MNHNS and SASEGT. The ends were cut back, 8 bases at V and 2 bases at J, with 6 bases in the middle. The CDR3 length is 11 residues. In DNA, the CDR3 is TGTGCCAGCGGACAGAACTATGGCTACACCTTC. It yields the protein CASGQNYGYTF.

This clone has a single count. V gene TRBV6-1 combines with J gene TRBJ1-1; tentatively, D is TRBD1 (5 bases). With 6 bases removed from V and 1 base from J, the gap between germline ends came to 9 bases. This CDR3 region has 13 residues. Germline V gene lookup returns CDR1 MNHNS and CDR2 SASEGT. The CDR3 spells CASRLTENTEAFF. In nucleotides, the CDR3 is TGTGCCAGCAGGCTGACAGAGAACACTGAAGCTTTCTTT.

This chain connects TRBV27 to TRBJ2-1; D unclear. The CDR3 extends over 15 amino acids. Trimming shortened V by 3 bases and J by 0 bases, and 9 bases separated the two germline ends. Germline V gives CDR1 MNHEY, CDR2 SMNVEV (reference sequence). Written as DNA, the CDR3 is TGTGCCAGCAGTTTGGGATTAACCTCCTACAATGAGCAGTTCTTC. Amino acids: CASSLGLTSYNEQFF.

Only one count was recorded for this clone. The chain employs TRBV19 and TRBJ2-3; 8 positions match TRBD1. After removal of 7 bases from V and 5 bases from J, the junction contained 8 bases not matched to a gene. This CDR3 has 14 amino acids. CDR1 LNHDA and CDR2 SQIVND come from the germline V gene (reference sequence). CDR3 DNA sequence: TGTGCCAGTACAGGGGGCCCGGTGGAAGATACGCAGTATTTT. Residues: CASTGGPVEDTQYF.

The chain is built from TRBV18 and TRBJ1-1, with D tentatively TRBD1 (6 bases). V dropped 3 bases and J dropped 5 bases, with 16 bases sitting between them. Germline CDR1 reads KGHSH; CDR2 reads LQKENI. There are 15 residues in the CDR3. CDR3 sequence reads: CASSPYRGAGTEAFF. CDR3 in DNA: TGTGCCAGCTCACCGTATCGGGGGGCAGGGACTGAAGCTTTCTTT.

This clone has only a few counts. The chain carries TRBV2 and TRBJ1-5; D gene uncertain. The length of the CDR3 is 14 residues. Germline assignment: CDR1 SNHLY and CDR2 FYNNEI. V was shortened by 3 bases and J by 4 bases, with 10 bases between the two germline ends. CDR3 sequence reads: CASSDSDRNQPQHF. In DNA form, the CDR3 reads TGTGCCAGCAGTGATTCGGACCGTAATCAGCCCCAGCATTTT.

The chain is built from TRBV4-1 and TRBJ1-6, with D perhaps TRBD1 (6 bases). Trimming cost V 0 bases and J 10 bases, with 13 bases left between them. The CDR3 has 15 amino acids. CDR1 is MGHRA and CDR2 is YSYEKL in the germline V gene. The CDR3 loop is CASSQDILGASPLHF. The CDR3 nucleotides read TGCGCCAGCAGCCAAGATATCTTGGGGGCCTCACCCCTCCACTTT.

The chain couples TRBV12-5 to TRBJ1-1; tentatively, D is TRBD1 (6 bases). CDR3 length: 15 residues. Trimming shortened V by 7 bases and J by 4 bases, and 19 bases separated the two germline ends. Germline CDR1 reads LGHNT; CDR2 reads FRNRAP. The CDR3 loop is CASALGGRLSTEAFF. CDR3 nucleotide sequence: TGTGCTAGTGCCCTCGGGGGGCGGTTGAGCACTGAAGCTTTCTTT.

The chain carries TRBV5-4 and TRBJ2-5, with 10 bases identical to TRBD2. V shed 2 bases and J 5 bases; nucleotides not matched to a gene: 3. This CDR3 contains 14 residues. Germline CDR1 is SGHNT and CDR2 is YYREEE (reference sequence). The CDR3 here is CASSLAGGLETQYF. CDR3 DNA: TGTGCCAGCAGCTTAGCGGGGGGGCTTGAGACCCAGTACTTC.

Only one count was recorded for this clone. This chain joins TRBV4-2 and TRBJ2-7, with unresolved D. Germline CDR1 is LGHNA and CDR2 is YNFKEQ. The V end was cut by 3 bases, the J end by 4 bases, with 16 bases between. The CDR3 is 15 amino acids. CDR3 sequence: CASSHQRAQVYEQYF. CDR3 in DNA: TGTGCCAGCAGCCACCAAAGGGCCCAAGTTTACGAGCAGTACTTC.

V and J are TRBV13 and TRBJ2-6; no clear D. Trimming took 6 bases from V and 0 from J, leaving 6 bases between them. CDR1 is PRHDT and CDR2 is FYEKMQ in the germline V gene (reference sequence). The CDR3 has 14 residues. The CDR3 coding sequence is TGTGCCAGCAGGGTGGGCTCTGGGGCCAACGTCCTGACTTTC. Translating gives CASRVGSGANVLTF.

The chain is built from TRBV21-1 and TRBJ2-2; TRBD2, as called in the table, went unchecked against the DNA. TRBV21-1 is tagged as a pseudogene. The CDR3 spans 20 residues. Here the CDR3 DNA reads TGTGCCAGCAGCAAGAGGGTTTTACTAGCGGGGGGACCCAACACCGGGGAGCTGTTTTTT. This codes for CASSKRVLLAGGPNTGELFF.

The chain couples TRBV10-2 to TRBJ2-1, with D unclear. V lost 6 bases and J lost 5, with 11 bases in between. The CDR3 contains 13 residues. Germline V gives CDR1 WSHSY, CDR2 SAAADI. This CDR3 reads CASRRYRDNEQFF. The CDR3 DNA reads TGCGCCAGCAGACGCTACCGGGACAATGAGCAGTTCTTC.